Each of the 12 T cell receptor beta chains below was sequenced from the same sample in a study of OX40 agonist ivuxolimab in advanced cancers. Profiling relied on immunoSEQ multiplex PCR, and the TCRdb table lists in-frame clones only, not all of them. The data hold about 50,000 clones, with around 87% observed a single time. Sequencing used CD4+ or CD8+ T cells sorted from blood, obtained in a trial of the OX40 agonist ivuxolimab. The receptors shown here come from an adult with an advanced solid tumor such as melanoma, head and neck, liver or kidney cancer.

This clone was counted between two and nine times. The chain is built from TRBV5-4 and TRBJ2-5; 8 bases agree with TRBD1. This CDR3 contains 15 residues. Germline V CDR1 and CDR2: SGHNT, YYREEE (reference sequence). V was pared by 3 bases and J by 4 bases, with 8 bases of the junction left unmatched. The CDR3 nucleotides read TGTGCCAGCAGCTGGGACAGGAGACCCGGAGAGACCCAGTACTTC. Its translation is CASSWDRRPGETQYF.

Notes on this clone: The limits of the CDR3 on the DNA are not certain, so only TCRdb's listed CDR3 is given. The genes are TRBV21-1 and TRBJ2-2; the table's D call of TRBD2 was not tested on the DNA. TRBV21-1 is termed a pseudogene. The CDR3 extends over 18 residues, inclusive of both ends. The CDR3 sequence is CASSKVGTGTWDTGELFF.

The chain couples TRBV4-1 to TRBJ2-2; D gene ambiguous. CDR1 MGHRA and CDR2 YSYEKL come from the germline V gene. The CDR3 length is 13 residues. The ends were cut back, 4 bases at V and 6 bases at J, with 9 bases in the middle. The CDR3 loop reads CASSLYDAGELFF. In nucleotides, the CDR3 is TGCGCCAGCAGCCTATATGATGCCGGGGAGCTGTTTTTT.

V gene TRBV27 combines with J gene TRBJ1-2; tentative D call: TRBD1 (5 bases). Trimming left V 4 bases short and J 8 bases short, with 11 bases between. Germline-derived CDR1 and CDR2 are MNHEY and SMNVEV (reference sequence). This CDR3 spans 12 amino acids. This CDR3 is CASSSQGGGYTF. CDR3 nucleotide sequence: TGTGCCAGCAGTTCCCAGGGAGGAGGCTACACCTTC.

The rearrangement joins TRBV19 to TRBJ2-2, with 7 bases matching TRBD1. V was clipped by 5 bases and J by 4 bases; unmatched bases: 4. Germline CDR1 reads LNHDA; CDR2 reads SQIVND (reference sequence). There are 14 residues in the CDR3. CDR3 bases: TGTGCCAGTAGTTGGGACAGAGCCACCGGGGAGCTGTTTTTT. This encodes CASSWDRATGELFF.

J is TRBJ1-3 and V is TRBV5-6; the D is unclear. Germline V gene sequence: CDR1 SGHDT, CDR2 YYEEEE. CDR3 length: 14 residues. Trimming pared 2 bases from V and 2 bases from J, leaving 8 bases between. The DNA for the CDR3 is TGTGCCAGCAGCTTTGTAGGAACTGGAAACACCATATATTTT. This encodes CASSFVGTGNTIYF.

The chain employs TRBV19 and TRBJ2-4; 10 bases agree with TRBD1. Germline V gene sequence: CDR1 LNHDA, CDR2 SQIVND (reference sequence). The trim removed 6 bases at V and 9 bases at J, leaving 8 bases unmatched. The CDR3 has 14 residues. In DNA form, the CDR3 reads TGTGCCAGTAGGGATGGACAGGGGGGATCCATTCAGTACTTC. It translates to CASRDGQGGSIQYF.

V gene TRBV9 combines with J gene TRBJ2-7, with D tentatively TRBD2 (7 bases). This CDR3 region has 14 residues. V lost 0 bases to trimming and J lost 5 bases, with 12 bases between them. Germline V gene sequence: CDR1 SGDLS, CDR2 YYNGEE. The CDR3 loop reads CASSVEAGANEQYF. CDR3 nucleotide sequence: TGTGCCAGCAGCGTAGAGGCGGGGGCAAACGAGCAGTACTTC.

V usage is TRBV6-1 and J usage is TRBJ2-5; D is undetermined. The CDR3 consists of 11 residues. Trimming left V 2 bases short and J 5 bases short, with 3 bases between. Germline CDR1 reads MNHNS; CDR2 reads SASEGT. The CDR3, as DNA: TGTGCCAGCAGTGAACTGGAGACCCAGTACTTC. Encoded protein: CASSELETQYF.

V is TRBV18 and J is TRBJ1-2, with D perhaps TRBD1 (5 bases). CDR1 and CDR2 (germline): KGHSH, LQKENI. This CDR3 comprises 13 residues. Trimming removed 2 bases from V and 1 base from J, with 5 bases in between. The CDR3 DNA sequence: TGTGCCAGCTCACCAGGGGGTAACTATGGCTACACCTTC. Its translation is CASSPGGNYGYTF. Filled out from reference TRBV18 and TRBJ1-2, the complete variable domain reads NAGVMQNPRHLVRRRGQEARLRCSPMKGHSHVYWYRQLPEEGLKFMVYLQKENIIDESGMPKERFSAEFPKEGPSILRIQQVVRGDSAAYFCASSPGGNYGYTFGSGTRLTVV.

The rearrangement links TRBV11-3 to TRBJ1-4, with D uncertain. The CDR3 is 16 amino acids. The V end was cut by 6 bases, the J end by 6 bases, with 20 bases between. From germline, CDR1 is SGHNT and CDR2 YENEEA. The CDR3 nucleotides read TGTGCCAGCAGAGGCGAACCAAGACATGACGATGAAAAACTGTTTTTT. It codes for CASRGEPRHDDEKLFF.

The V gene is TRBV2, the J gene TRBJ2-7; D may be TRBD2 (6 bases). The germline V gene encodes CDR1 SNHLY and CDR2 FYNNEI. Trimming left V 1 base short and J 1 base short, with 14 bases between. The CDR3 has 16 amino acids. CDR3 amino acids: CASSEVGLAPSYEQYF. The CDR3 DNA reads TGTGCCAGCAGTGAAGTGGGCCTAGCGCCTTCCTACGAGCAGTACTTC.